These 22 T cell receptor beta chains were all obtained from the same sample, sequenced in a study of identical twins. TCRdb recomputed calls from the 5' RACE reads with MiXCR, one row per CDR3 protein. The table shows nearly 200,000 distinct CDR3 sequences, with approximately 15% occurring only once. The sample was also linked to a second study, of T cells expressing NK-cell markers.

The material sequenced was CD8+ T cells sorted from blood. All receptors derive from a woman aged 18-35 years in good health.

This chain links TRBV7-6 with TRBJ2-7; TRBD1 or TRBD2 may be the D gene (5 bases each). V was clipped by 2 bases and J by 2 bases, with 22 bases between them. The CDR3 sequence is 18 residues long. The germline V gene encodes CDR1 SGHVS and CDR2 FNYEAQ. CDR3 region: CASSLYMALGRRTYEQYF. In DNA, the CDR3 is TGTGCCAGCAGCTTATATATGGCGCTGGGACGGCGAACCTACGAGCAGTACTTC.

CDR3 DNA sequence: TGTGCCAGCAGTTCAACCCGGGACAGAACCTACGAGCAGTACTTC. As protein: CASSSTRDRTYEQYF. The chain joins TRBV7-9 to TRBJ2-7, with 7 positions matching TRBD1. From germline, CDR1 is SEHNR and CDR2 FQNEAQ (reference sequence). The CDR3 covers 15 residues. The trim removed 6 bases at V and 2 bases at J, leaving 10 bases unmatched.

The chain employs TRBV12-5 and TRBJ1-1; TRBD1 matches at 7 bases. With 0 bases clipped from V and 3 bases from J, the junction kept 19 bases outside the gene matches. The CDR3 spans 20 residues. The germline CDR1 and CDR2 sequences are LGHNT and FRNRAP. Here the CDR3 reads CASGLVRNGVRGGYDTEAFF. CDR3 in DNA: TGTGCTAGTGGTTTGGTACGGAATGGAGTCAGGGGGGGATATGACACTGAAGCTTTCTTT.

The chain links TRBV29-1 to TRBJ1-1, with 9 bases identical to TRBD1. From germline, CDR1 is SQVTM and CDR2 ANQGSEA. This CDR3 is built from 13 residues. V was pared by 7 bases and J by 1 base, with 4 bases of the junction left unmatched. The CDR3 region is CSAGTGKNTEAFF. Written as DNA, the CDR3 is TGCAGCGCGGGGACAGGGAAGAACACTGAAGCTTTCTTT. The full variable domain, completed using reference TRBV29-1 and TRBJ1-1, is SAVISQKPSRDICQRGTSLTIQCQVDSQVTMMFWYRQQPGQSLTLIATANQGSEATYESGFVIDKFPISRPNLTFSTLTVSNMSPEDSSIYLCSAGTGKNTEAFFGQGTRLTVV.

This clonotype was seen many times. CDR3 amino acids: CASGSSGSTQYF. The DNA of the CDR3 is TGTGCCAGCGGTTCCTCTGGTAGTACGCAGTATTTT. J is TRBJ2-3 and V is TRBV12-3 or TRBV12-4; D is undetermined. V shed 8 bases and J shed 8 bases, with 14 bases lying between them. This CDR3 comprises 12 residues.

This CDR3 reads CASSLTGSNTDTQYF. As DNA, the CDR3 is TGTGCCAGCAGCCTGACAGGAAGTAACACAGATACGCAGTATTTT. This sequence joins TRBV13 and TRBJ2-3; D may be TRBD1 (6 bases). V lost 5 bases and J lost 2, with 14 bases in between. The germline gives CDR1 PRHDT, CDR2 FYEKMQ (reference sequence). The CDR3 extends over 15 amino acids. Together with reference TRBV13 and TRBJ2-3, the CDR3 gives the full variable domain: AAGVIQSPRHLIKEKRETATLKCYPIPRHDTVYWYQQGPGQDPQFLISFYEKMQSDKGSIPDRFSAQQFSDYHSELNMSSLELGDSALYFCASSLTGSNTDTQYFGPGTRLTVL.

This clonotype was counted between two and nine times. This chain uses TRBV7-6 with TRBJ1-4; D is possibly TRBD1 (6 bases). The CDR3 is 14 residues long. Trimming stripped 1 base from V and 6 bases from J, with 9 bases between. The V gene's germline CDR1 is SGHVS and CDR2 FNYEAQ. The CDR3 reads CASSLVSGDEKLFF. The CDR3 bases are TGTGCCAGCAGCTTAGTTTCAGGGGATGAAAAACTGTTTTTT.

This chain links TRBV11-2 with TRBJ2-3; D is perhaps TRBD2 (6 bases). Germline V gene lookup returns CDR1 SGHAT and CDR2 FQNNGV. The V end lost 7 bases, the J end lost 4 bases, and 15 bases lay between the germline ends. The CDR3 runs 14 residues. The CDR3 DNA sequence: TGTGCCAGCACCACGGGAGCCCCGGCAGATACGCAGTATTTT. Its translation is CASTTGAPADTQYF.

The chain combines TRBV12-3 or TRBV12-4 with TRBJ2-7; D may be TRBD1 (5 bases). The CDR3 length is 14 residues. V lost 6 bases, J lost 7 bases, and 19 bases lay in between. CDR3 bases: TGTGCCAGCAGACCCGACAGTCTCTACGATGAGCAGTACTTC. Residues: CASRPDSLYDEQYF.

This clonotype was recorded at least ten times. Here the CDR3 DNA reads TGTGCCAGCAGTTCCACGAACACCGGGGAGCTGTTTTTT. Protein product: CASSSTNTGELFF. The chain carries TRBV12-3 or TRBV12-4 and TRBJ2-2; no clear D. The CDR3 consists of 13 residues. The V end was cut by 4 bases, the J end by 0 bases, with 3 bases between.

The chain links TRBV9 to TRBJ2-1, with D possibly being TRBD1 or TRBD2 (6 bases each). This CDR3 region has 11 residues. The V end was cut by 7 bases, the J end by 7 bases, with 9 bases between. Germline-derived CDR1 and CDR2 are SGDLS and YYNGEE. This CDR3 is CASGGQNEQFF. For the CDR3, the DNA is TGTGCCAGCGGGGGGCAAAATGAGCAGTTCTTC.

The rearrangement joins TRBV5-6 to TRBJ2-5; D is possibly TRBD2 (5 bases). The CDR3 length is 16 residues. Trimming removed 1 base at V and 0 bases at J, with 13 bases between. The germline gives CDR1 SGHDT, CDR2 YYEEEE. CDR3 sequence (DNA): TGTGCCAGCAGCTTGCCCCACTCTAGCTACCAAGAGACCCAGTACTTC. Its translation is CASSLPHSSYQETQYF.

There are a few counts of this clonotype. The rearrangement joins TRBV20-1 to TRBJ2-2; the D is unclear. Germline lookup yields CDR1 DFQATT and CDR2 SNEGSKA (reference sequence). Trimming took off 0 bases at V and 3 bases at J, with 8 bases between the two ends. The CDR3 runs 14 residues. The CDR3 reads CSARDTRYTGELFF. DNA of the CDR3: TGCAGTGCTAGAGATACTCGCTACACCGGGGAGCTGTTTTTT.

This clonotype occurred many times. The gene calls are TRBV6-2 or TRBV6-3 and TRBJ2-1; possible D gene TRBD1, 5 bases. Germline V gene lookup returns CDR1 MNHEY and CDR2 SVGEGT. Trimming took off 2 bases at V and 0 bases at J, with 5 bases between the two ends. This CDR3 is built from 14 residues. As DNA, the CDR3 is TGTGCCAGCAGTTACGACAGCTCCTACAATGAGCAGTTCTTC. Translation gives CASSYDSSYNEQFF.

This clonotype was observed a handful of times. V usage is TRBV7-9 and J usage is TRBJ2-7; tentatively, D is TRBD1 or TRBD2 (5 bases each). The germline V and J ends were trimmed by 5 bases and 1 base, with 12 bases remaining between them. Germline V gene data show CDR1 as SEHNR and CDR2 as FQNEAQ (reference sequence). The CDR3 spans 14 residues. The chain's CDR3 is CASSQTEGSYEQYF. The CDR3 DNA follows: TGTGCCAGCAGCCAGACTGAGGGGTCCTACGAGCAGTACTTC.

The chain is built from TRBV6-5 and TRBJ2-1; the match to TRBD2 covers 11 bases. The CDR3 covers 15 residues. Per the germline V gene, CDR1 is MNHEY and CDR2 is SVGAGI. Trimming cost V 4 bases and J 8 bases; bases outside gene matches: 7. CDR3 in amino acids: CASSLVAGGTHEQFF. Here the CDR3 DNA reads TGTGCCAGCAGTTTAGTAGCGGGAGGGACCCATGAGCAGTTCTTC.

This chain uses TRBV11-2 with TRBJ2-7; tentative D call: TRBD2 (6 bases). Deletions cut 6 bases from V and 2 bases from J, with 17 bases between. Germline V gene lookup returns CDR1 SGHAT and CDR2 FQNNGV. The CDR3 is made up of 15 amino acids. CDR3 residues: CASRGGKGETYEQYF. The CDR3 DNA is TGTGCCAGCAGGGGGGGTAAAGGGGAGACCTACGAGCAGTACTTC. The whole variable domain, remainder taken from reference TRBV11-2 and TRBJ2-7, is EAGVAQSPRYKIIEKRQSVAFWCNPISGHATLYWYQQILGQGPKLLIQFQNNGVVDDSQLPKDRFSAERLKGVDSTLKIQPAKLEDSAVYLCASRGGKGETYEQYFGPGTRLTVT.

The V gene is TRBV5-6, the J gene TRBJ1-1, with D possibly being TRBD1 (6 bases). This CDR3 is 16 amino acids long. V lost 5 bases, J lost 0 bases, and 17 bases lay in between. Per the germline V gene, CDR1 is SGHDT and CDR2 is YYEEEE. The CDR3 DNA follows: TGTGCCAGCAGTTCCCAGGGGTGGAGGATGAACACTGAAGCTTTCTTT. This codes for CASSSQGWRMNTEAFF.

This clonotype came up many times. The chain uses TRBV5-1 and TRBJ2-7; a weak D match, TRBD1 (5 bases). This CDR3 region has 13 residues. Germline values: CDR1 SGHRS, CDR2 YFSETQ. V was clipped by 5 bases and J by 3 bases, with 12 bases between them. The CDR3 nucleotides read TGCGCCAGCAGGGCGGACACCGACTACGAGCAGTACTTC. Its protein is CASRADTDYEQYF.

V usage is TRBV4-1 and J usage is TRBJ1-1, with a weak D call TRBD1 (5 bases). This CDR3 comprises 14 residues. CDR1 is MGHRA and CDR2 is YSYEKL in the germline V gene. V lost 5 bases, J lost 1 base, and 11 bases lay in between. The CDR3 region is CASSGGLGNTEAFF. CDR3 DNA: TGCGCCAGCAGCGGGGGGTTGGGGAACACTGAAGCTTTCTTT.

This clonotype was counted at least ten times. The CDR3 nucleotides read TGTGCCAGCAGGGTCAATGGTTATGAGCAGTTCTTC. Amino acids: CASRVNGYEQFF. The genes are TRBV12-3 or TRBV12-4 and TRBJ2-1; D remains ambiguous. This CDR3 region has 12 residues. V shed 6 bases and J shed 8 bases, with 11 bases lying between them.

This clonotype was seen a handful of times. The J gene is TRBJ2-3, the V gene TRBV11-3; tentatively, D is TRBD1 (6 bases). V dropped 8 bases and J dropped 5 bases, with 14 bases sitting between them. Germline CDR1 and CDR2: SGHNT and YENEEA. The CDR3 sequence is 13 residues long. The CDR3 loop reads CASAQLGGDTQYF. CDR3 DNA: TGTGCCAGCGCCCAACTAGGGGGAGATACGCAGTATTTT.